This T cell receptor beta chain derives from a study of T cell responses to AZD1222 COVID-19 vaccine. Profiled with immunoSEQ multiplex PCR; TCRdb holds only in-frame clones, not every one. The table has 98,000 or so clones, 86% seen once. The CDR3 runs 14 residues. Deletions cut 6 bases from V and 4 bases from J, with 15 bases between. Per germline, CDR1 MRHNA and CDR2 SNTAGT. This TCR came from an adult in good health. This rearrangement joins TRBV6-4 to TRBJ1-1; a weak D match, TRBD1 (5 bases). The material was peripheral blood, obtained on day 0 of AZD1222 vaccination. The CDR3 sequence is CASRDDSLGTEAFF. CDR3 nucleotide sequence: TGTGCCAGCAGAGACGACAGCTTGGGCACTGAAGCTTTCTTT.